Each of the 4 T cell receptor beta chains below was sequenced from the same sample in a study of blood T cells in healthy people across ages. Using a J-beta primer mix together with a sample-barcoded 5' primer, a second PCR was run for about 6 to 11 cycles. TCRdb used MiXCR to reprocess the 5' RACE reads, holding one entry per CDR3 protein. Of about 1.4 million distinct CDR3 sequences in the sample, 55% to 75% were seen once. Specimen: blood. Source of these receptors: a young man in good health.

The chain has TRBV27 and TRBJ2-1; D gene unclear. Trimming left V 1 base short and J 0 bases short, with 10 bases between. The CDR3 contains 16 residues. The germline CDR1 and CDR2 sequences are MNHEY and SMNVEV (reference sequence). CDR3 amino acids: CASSLYGSNSYNEQFF. The CDR3 DNA is TGTGCCAGCAGTTTATACGGATCCAACTCCTACAATGAGCAGTTCTTC.

This clonotype occurred a few times. The chain is built from TRBV20-1 and TRBJ2-7; D perhaps matches TRBD1 (5 bases). CDR1 is DFQATT, CDR2 SNEGSKA, per germline (reference sequence). The CDR3 has 13 amino acids. Trimming took off 4 bases at V and 3 bases at J, with 13 bases between the two ends. DNA for the CDR3: TGCAGTGCTACTACAGGTGTCCTCTACGAGCAGTACTTC. It yields the protein CSATTGVLYEQYF.

This clonotype occurred a few times. The chain joins TRBV4-1 to TRBJ2-6; no clear D gene. The germline V gene has CDR1 MGHRA and CDR2 YSYEKL. V lost 0 bases and J 1 base, leaving 10 bases between the germline ends. The CDR3 consists of 17 residues. The CDR3 reads CASSQEPPQSGANVLTF. CDR3 coding DNA: TGCGCCAGCAGCCAAGAGCCCCCCCAGTCTGGGGCCAACGTCCTGACTTTC.

Concerning this clonotype itself: This may be a read error: a much more frequent sequence differs by one nucleotide. Written as DNA, the CDR3 is TGTGCCATCAGTGACCCCTCCTCCCCCTCCTACGAGCAGTACTTC. It yields the protein CAISDPSSPSYEQYF. The genes are TRBV10-3 and TRBJ2-7, with D uncertain. This CDR3 comprises 15 residues. V lost 3 bases to trimming and J lost 0 bases, with 12 bases between them. Per germline, CDR1 ENHRY and CDR2 SYGVKD.